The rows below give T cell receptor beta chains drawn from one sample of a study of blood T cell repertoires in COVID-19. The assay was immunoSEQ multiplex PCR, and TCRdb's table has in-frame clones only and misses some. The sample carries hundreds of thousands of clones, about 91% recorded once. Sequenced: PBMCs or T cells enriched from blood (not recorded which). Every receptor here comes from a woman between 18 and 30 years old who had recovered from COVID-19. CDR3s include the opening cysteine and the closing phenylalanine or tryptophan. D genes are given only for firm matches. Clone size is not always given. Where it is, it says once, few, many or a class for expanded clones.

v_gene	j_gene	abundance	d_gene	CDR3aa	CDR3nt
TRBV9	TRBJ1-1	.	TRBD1	CASSVVRTGTEAFF	TGTGCCAGCAGCGTAGTTCGGACAGGGACTGAAGCTTTCTTT
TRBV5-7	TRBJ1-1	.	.	CASSLGLGEAFF	TGTGCCAGCAGCTTGGGTCTCGGGGAAGCTTTCTTT
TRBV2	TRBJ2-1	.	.	CASSDEVSPVYNEQFF	TGTGCCAGCAGTGATGAGGTTTCGCCCGTCTACAATGAGCAGTTCTTC
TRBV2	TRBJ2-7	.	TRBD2	CASSELAGFAEQYF	TGTGCCAGCAGTGAATTAGCGGGGTTCGCCGAGCAGTACTTC
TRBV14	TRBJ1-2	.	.	CASSAQLYGYTF	TGTGCCAGCAGCGCACAGTTATATGGCTACACCTTC
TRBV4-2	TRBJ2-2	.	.	CASSPTGKPGELFF	TGTGCCAGCAGCCCAACCGGGAAACCCGGGGAGCTGTTTTTT
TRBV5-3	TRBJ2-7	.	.	CARIWTKIYEQYF	TGTGCCAGGATCTGGACTAAAATATACGAGCAGTACTTC
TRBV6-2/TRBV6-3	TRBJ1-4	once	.	CASSYPSEKLFF	TGTGCCAGCAGTTACCCCAGTGAAAAACTGTTTTTT
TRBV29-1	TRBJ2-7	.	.	CSVELSSGRLRQYF	TGCAGCGTTGAGCTAAGTTCAGGGCGGCTCAGGCAGTACTTC
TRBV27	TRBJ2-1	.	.	CASRVFGSSYNEQFF	TGTGCCAGCAGAGTCTTTGGGAGCTCCTACAATGAGCAGTTCTTC
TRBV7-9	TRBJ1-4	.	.	CASSFTGATNEKLFF	TGTGCCAGCAGCTTTACAGGCGCAACTAATGAAAAACTGTTTTTT
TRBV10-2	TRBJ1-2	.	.	CASSEIYGANYGYTF	TGCGCCAGCAGTGAGATCTACGGGGCTAACTATGGCTACACCTTC
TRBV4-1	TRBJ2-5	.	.	CASSQVQIQETQYF	TGCGCCAGCAGCCAAGTACAGATCCAAGAGACCCAGTACTTC
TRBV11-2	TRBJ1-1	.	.	CASSFAREAFF	TGTGCCAGCAGCTTTGCTAGAGAAGCTTTCTTT
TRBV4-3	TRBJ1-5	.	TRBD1	CASSQDAIGGLSQPQHF	TGCGCCAGCAGCCAAGATGCAATAGGGGGCTTGAGTCAGCCCCAGCATTTT
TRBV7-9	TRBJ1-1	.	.	CASRERGGVNTEAFF	TGTGCCAGCAGGGAGAGGGGAGGAGTGAACACTGAAGCTTTCTTT
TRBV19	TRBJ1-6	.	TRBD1	CASSTTGTENSPLHF	TGTGCCAGTAGCACTACCGGGACAGAAAATTCACCCCTCCACTTT
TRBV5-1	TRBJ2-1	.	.	CASSLVPGLHNEQFF	TGCGCCAGCAGCTTGGTGCCAGGCCTTCACAATGAGCAGTTCTTC
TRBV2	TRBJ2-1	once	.	CASGGQGPSSYNEQFF	TGTGCCAGCGGGGGACAAGGTCCCAGCTCCTACAATGAGCAGTTCTTC
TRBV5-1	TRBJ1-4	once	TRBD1	CASSLWDRDNEKLFF	TGCGCCAGCAGCTTGTGGGACAGGGATAATGAAAAACTGTTTTTT
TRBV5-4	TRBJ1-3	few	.	CASSSRGRGNTIYF	TGTGCCAGCAGCTCCAGGGGCAGAGGAAACACCATATATTTT
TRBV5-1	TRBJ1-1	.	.	CASSLDSRGDGAFF	TGCGCCAGCAGCTTGGATAGCAGGGGAGACGGAGCTTTCTTT
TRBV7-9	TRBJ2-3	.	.	CATHRGSSTDTQYF	TGTGCCACCCACCGGGGGTCTAGCACAGATACGCAGTATTTT
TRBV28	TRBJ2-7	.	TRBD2	CASSSGSRGEQYF	TGTGCCAGCAGTAGCGGGAGTAGAGGGGAGCAGTACTTC
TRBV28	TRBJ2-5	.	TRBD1	CASSSWTGGWRGTQYF	TGTGCCAGCAGTTCTTGGACAGGGGGCTGGAGGGGGACCCAGTACTTC